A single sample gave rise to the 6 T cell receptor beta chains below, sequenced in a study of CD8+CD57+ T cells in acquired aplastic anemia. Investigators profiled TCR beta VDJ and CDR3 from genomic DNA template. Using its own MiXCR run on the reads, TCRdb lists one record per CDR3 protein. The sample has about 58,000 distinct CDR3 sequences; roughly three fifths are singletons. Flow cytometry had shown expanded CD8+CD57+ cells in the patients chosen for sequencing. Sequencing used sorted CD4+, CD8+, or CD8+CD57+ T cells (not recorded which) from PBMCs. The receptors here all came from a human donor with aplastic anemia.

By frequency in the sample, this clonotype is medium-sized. DNA of the CDR3: TGCAGCTCCACTGCGAGGAATGGCTACACCTTC. Amino acids: CSSTARNGYTF. This chain links TRBV29-1 with TRBJ1-2; D call uncertain. Germline CDR1 and CDR2: SQVTM and ANQGSEA. V shed 8 bases and J shed 6 bases, with 13 bases lying between them. The CDR3 consists of 11 residues.

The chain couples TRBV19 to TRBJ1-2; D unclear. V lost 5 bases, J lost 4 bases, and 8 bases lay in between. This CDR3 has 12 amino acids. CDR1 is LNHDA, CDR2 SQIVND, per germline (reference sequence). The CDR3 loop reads CASSVGIYGYTF. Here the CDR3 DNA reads TGTGCCAGTAGTGTGGGGATCTATGGCTACACCTTC.

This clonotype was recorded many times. CDR3: CASSESGPNTGELFF. CDR3 sequence (DNA): TGTGCCAGCAGTGAGTCGGGTCCGAACACCGGGGAGCTGTTTTTT. The chain employs TRBV2 and TRBJ2-2; no reliable D call. The ends were cut back, 3 bases at V and 0 bases at J, with 8 bases in the middle. CDR1 is SNHLY, CDR2 FYNNEI, per germline. The CDR3 contains 15 residues.

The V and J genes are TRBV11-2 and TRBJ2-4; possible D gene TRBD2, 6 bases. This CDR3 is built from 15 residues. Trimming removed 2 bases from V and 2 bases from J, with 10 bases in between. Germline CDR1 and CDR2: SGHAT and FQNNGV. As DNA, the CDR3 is TGTGCCAGCAGCTTATGGGGGGAAACCAAAAACATTCAGTACTTC. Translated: CASSLWGETKNIQYF. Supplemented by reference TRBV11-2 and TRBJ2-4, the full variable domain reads EAGVAQSPRYKIIEKRQSVAFWCNPISGHATLYWYQQILGQGPKLLIQFQNNGVVDDSQLPKDRFSAERLKGVDSTLKIQPAKLEDSAVYLCASSLWGETKNIQYFGAGTRLSVL.

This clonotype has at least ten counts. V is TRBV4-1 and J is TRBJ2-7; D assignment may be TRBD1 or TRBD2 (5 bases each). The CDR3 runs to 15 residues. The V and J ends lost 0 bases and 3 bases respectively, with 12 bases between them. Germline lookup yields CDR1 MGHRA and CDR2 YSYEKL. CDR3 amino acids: CASSQENVGDYEQYF. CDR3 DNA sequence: TGCGCCAGCAGCCAAGAAAACGTGGGGGACTACGAGCAGTACTTC.

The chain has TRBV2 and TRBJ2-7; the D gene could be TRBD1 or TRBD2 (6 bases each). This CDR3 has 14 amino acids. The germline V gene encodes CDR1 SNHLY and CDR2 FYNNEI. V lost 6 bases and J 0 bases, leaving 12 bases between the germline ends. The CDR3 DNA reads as TGTGCCAGCAGGGGAAGGGGGGACTCCTACGAGCAGTACTTC. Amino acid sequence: CASRGRGDSYEQYF.